The 20 T cell receptor beta chains below were found in one sample sequenced in a study of T-cell reconstitution after alpha-beta-depleted transplantation in children. Construction of the TCRbeta library involved unique molecular identifiers. TCRdb called the PCR reads again in MiXCR, with one record for every CDR3 protein. The sample consists of about 600,000 distinct CDR3 sequences, about 10% of them appearing once. The sample in question was PBMCs from the stem cell graft donor, obtained from the stem cell graft. These receptors were obtained from a human donor who donated a stem cell graft to a child with acute myeloid leukemia.

The chain combines TRBV7-2 with TRBJ2-1; no definite D call. CDR3 size: 15 residues. Germline lookup yields CDR1 SGHTA and CDR2 FQGNSA. The V and J ends lost 5 bases and 0 bases respectively, with 11 bases between them. CDR3 nucleotides: TGTGCCAGCAGCCGACGGAGCGACTCCTACAATGAGCAGTTCTTC. It translates to CASSRRSDSYNEQFF. Full variable domain (missing parts from reference TRBV7-2 and TRBJ2-1): GAGVSQSPSNKVTEKGKDVELRCDPISGHTALYWYRQSLGQGLEFLIYFQGNSAPDKSGLPSDRFSAERTGGSVSTLTIQRTQQEDSAVYLCASSRRSDSYNEQFFGPGTRLTVL.

In this sample, this clonotype turned up many times. This chain connects TRBV15 to TRBJ1-1, with 8 bases lining up with TRBD1. The CDR3 is made up of 13 amino acids. Trimming cost V 8 bases and J 8 bases; bases outside gene matches: 10. Germline V lookup: CDR1 LNHNV, CDR2 YYDKDF (reference sequence). The DNA of the CDR3 is TGTGCCACCGGAGGGTACAGGGGGAACGAAGCTTTCTTT. It is translated as CATGGYRGNEAFF.

This clonotype was counted ten times or more. For the CDR3, the DNA is TGTGCCAGCTCAAGCGGGAGGGCCCACAATGAGCAGTTCTTC. It yields the protein CASSSGRAHNEQFF. V usage is TRBV6-1 and J usage is TRBJ2-1; TRBD2 agrees at 10 bases. This CDR3 region has 14 residues. Germline values: CDR1 MNHNS, CDR2 SASEGT. V gave up 8 bases and J gave up 5 bases; unmatched junction bases: 6.

This clonotype was counted between two and nine times. The V call is TRBV12-3 or TRBV12-4, the J call TRBJ2-1; tentatively, D is TRBD1 (5 bases). V lost 7 bases and J lost 6, with 7 bases in between. This CDR3 contains 11 residues. CDR3 DNA sequence: TGTGCCAGCACCCAGGGCAATGAGCAGTTCTTC. It codes for CASTQGNEQFF.

In its sample, this clonotype was seen a few times. The DNA of the CDR3 is TGTGCCAGCAGCCCATTTAGCGTCCCCTACGAGCAGTACTTC. Encoded protein: CASSPFSVPYEQYF. The J gene is TRBJ2-7, the V gene TRBV5-6; TRBD2 might be the D (5 bases). The CDR3 consists of 14 residues. Trimming stripped 4 bases from V and 2 bases from J, with 13 bases between. CDR1 SGHDT and CDR2 YYEEEE come from the germline V gene.

The chain recombines TRBV7-9 with TRBJ2-5, with 7 bases fitting TRBD2. Trimming at V came to 5 bases and at J to 3 bases, leaving 9 bases not matched to a gene. CDR3 size: 15 residues. Per germline, CDR1 SEHNR and CDR2 FQNEAQ (reference sequence). The CDR3 loop is CASSPSRAGEETQYF. The DNA for the CDR3 is TGTGCCAGCAGCCCGAGTAGGGCGGGAGAAGAGACCCAGTACTTC.

This clonotype has only a few counts. This chain links TRBV25-1 with TRBJ2-7, with 7 positions matching TRBD2. The CDR3 sequence is 14 residues long. The V gene end was trimmed by 6 bases and the J gene end by 7 bases; junction bases not matched to a gene: 12. Germline V CDR1 and CDR2: MGHDK, SYGVNS. CDR3 residues: CASSAWGGSLEQYF. CDR3 in DNA: TGTGCCAGCAGCGCGTGGGGGGGGTCCTTAGAGCAGTACTTC.

Remarks on this clonotype: A read error may produce the germline difference seen at one junction end. The rearrangement links TRBV7-9 to TRBJ2-1; 14 bases are shared with TRBD2. Germline CDR1 is SEHNR and CDR2 is FQNEAQ (reference sequence). The CDR3 has 13 amino acids. The CDR3: CASSAGLAGEIVF. The CDR3 DNA follows: TGTGCCAGCAGCGCGGGACTAGCGGGAGAAATCGTCTTC.

The J gene is TRBJ2-3, the V gene TRBV7-2; D ambiguous. Between the trimmed V and J ends, which lost 1 base and 5 bases, there was a span of 7 bases. The CDR3 runs to 13 residues. Germline V gene data show CDR1 as SGHTA and CDR2 as FQGNSA. The CDR3 loop is CASSLGLGDTQYF. In DNA form, the CDR3 reads TGTGCCAGCAGCTTAGGTCTAGGAGATACGCAGTATTTT.

This clonotype was detected only a few times. The rearrangement links TRBV7-8 to TRBJ2-3; tentatively, D is TRBD1 (6 bases). Germline values: CDR1 SGHVS, CDR2 FQNEAQ. This CDR3 region has 17 residues. Trimming left V 0 bases short and J 5 bases short, with 18 bases between. CDR3 loop: CASSLAGMGQGIDTQYF. CDR3 DNA: TGTGCCAGCAGCTTAGCCGGGATGGGGCAGGGGATAGATACGCAGTATTTT. The full variable domain, with the rest looked up from reference TRBV7-8 and TRBJ2-3, is GAGVSQSPRYKVAKRGQDVALRCDPISGHVSLFWYQQALGQGPEFLTYFQNEAQLDKSGLPSDRFFAERPEGSVSTLKIQRTQQEDSAVYLCASSLAGMGQGIDTQYFGPGTRLTVL.

The rearrangement joins TRBV18 to TRBJ2-3; 8 bases align to TRBD2. This CDR3 region has 15 residues. V dropped 2 bases and J dropped 5; count of bases not matched to a gene: 6. Germline V gene sequence: CDR1 KGHSH, CDR2 LQKENI. The CDR3 coding sequence is TGTGCCAGCTCACCAAAGGCGGGAGGAATAGATACGCAGTATTTT. Translating it yields CASSPKAGGIDTQYF.

The V gene is TRBV6-2 or TRBV6-3, the J gene TRBJ2-1; D is unclear. This CDR3 is 15 amino acids long. Germline V lookup: CDR1 MNHEY, CDR2 SVGEGT. Between the trimmed V and J ends, which lost 6 bases and 6 bases, there was a span of 18 bases. The CDR3 DNA is TGTGCCAGCAGCTCAGATCAGGCGGTACCCAATGAGCAGTTCTTC. It yields the protein CASSSDQAVPNEQFF.

This clonotype was recorded many times. The chain carries TRBV9 and TRBJ2-1, with D possibly being TRBD2 (6 bases). Germline CDR1 is SGDLS and CDR2 is YYNGEE. CDR3 length: 16 residues. The V gene lost 0 bases and the J gene lost 0 bases, with 10 bases spanning the gap. CDR3 in amino acids: CASSVDSGASYNEQFF. CDR3 nucleotide sequence: TGTGCCAGCAGCGTAGATAGCGGAGCCTCCTACAATGAGCAGTTCTTC.

V usage is TRBV5-1 and J usage is TRBJ2-3; no clear D gene. This CDR3 has 15 amino acids. V lost 0 bases and J lost 0, with 8 bases in between. CDR1 and CDR2 (germline): SGHRS, YFSETQ. The DNA of the CDR3 is TGCGCCAGCAGCTTGGCCAGTTTTAGCACAGATACGCAGTATTTT. Its translation: CASSLASFSTDTQYF.

The chain couples TRBV6-5 to TRBJ2-7, with 8 positions matching TRBD1. The CDR3 runs to 17 residues. Germline lookup yields CDR1 MNHEY and CDR2 SVGAGI. The ends lost 2 bases at V and 0 bases at J; junction bases unmatched: 9. CDR3 nucleotide sequence: TGTGCCAGCAGTTACAATCCCGGGACAGGAGACTCCTACGAGCAGTACTTC. It yields the protein CASSYNPGTGDSYEQYF.

This clonotype has at least ten counts. The rearrangement links TRBV11-2 to TRBJ2-3; D remains ambiguous. Deletions cut 1 base from V and 0 bases from J, with 11 bases between. The CDR3 length is 16 residues. Germline values: CDR1 SGHAT, CDR2 FQNNGV. As DNA, the CDR3 is TGTGCCAGCAGCTTAGGGCAGCGAACTAGCACAGATACGCAGTATTTT. Protein: CASSLGQRTSTDTQYF.

The rearrangement joins TRBV5-1 to TRBJ2-7; the match to TRBD2 covers 10 bases. V lost 4 bases to trimming and J lost 0 bases; unmatched junction nucleotides: 4. This CDR3 is 15 amino acids long. CDR1 and CDR2 (germline): SGHRS, YFSETQ. CDR3 coding DNA: TGCGCCAGCAGCCCGGGACTAGCGAGCTCCTACGAGCAGTACTTC. This gives the protein CASSPGLASSYEQYF.

This clonotype was seen ten or more times. V gene TRBV21-1 combines with J gene TRBJ2-4; TRBD1, as called in the table, went unchecked against the DNA. TRBV21-1 is listed as a pseudogene. The CDR3 has 17 amino acids. CDR3 DNA: TGTGCCAGCAGCGACGACGAAGAGGGGACAGCCAAAAACATTCAGTACTTC. This sequence encodes CASSDDEEGTAKNIQYF.

The sample holds a few counts of this clonotype. The CDR3 nucleotides are TGTGCCAGGGGGACTAGTAACACCAATGAGCAGTTCTTC. It yields the protein CARGTSNTNEQFF. The chain recombines TRBV7-8 with TRBJ2-1; TRBD2 matches at 8 bases. This CDR3 is built from 13 residues. The germline CDR1 and CDR2 sequences are SGHVS and FQNEAQ. J lost 6 bases, V lost 9 bases, and 7 bases had no gene match.

This clonotype appeared many times. One junction end disagrees with the germline gene, perhaps due to a read error. The V and J genes are TRBV5-1 and TRBJ1-1; D ambiguous. Germline V gene data show CDR1 as SGHRS and CDR2 as YFSETQ. The CDR3 contains 12 residues. The CDR3 here is CASSPGNTEAFF. The CDR3 coding sequence is TGTGCCAGCTCACCGGGGAACACTGAAGCTTTCTTT.